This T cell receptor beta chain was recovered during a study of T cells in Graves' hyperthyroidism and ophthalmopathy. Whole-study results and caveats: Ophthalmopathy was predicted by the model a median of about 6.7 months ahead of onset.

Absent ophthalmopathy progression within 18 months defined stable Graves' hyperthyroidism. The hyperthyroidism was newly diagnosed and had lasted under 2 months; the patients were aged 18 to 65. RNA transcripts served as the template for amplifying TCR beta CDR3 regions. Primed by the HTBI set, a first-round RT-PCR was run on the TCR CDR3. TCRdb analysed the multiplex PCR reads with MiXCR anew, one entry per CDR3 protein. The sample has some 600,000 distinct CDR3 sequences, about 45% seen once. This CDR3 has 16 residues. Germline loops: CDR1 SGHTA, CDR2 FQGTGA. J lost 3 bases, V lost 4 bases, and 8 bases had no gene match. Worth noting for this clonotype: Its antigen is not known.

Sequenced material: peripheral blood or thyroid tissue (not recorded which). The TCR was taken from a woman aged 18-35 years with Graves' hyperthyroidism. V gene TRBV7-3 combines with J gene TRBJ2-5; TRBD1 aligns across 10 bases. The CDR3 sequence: CASSWTGTGAEETQYF. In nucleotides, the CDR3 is TGTGCCAGCAGCTGGACCGGGACAGGGGCGGAAGAGACCCAGTACTTC. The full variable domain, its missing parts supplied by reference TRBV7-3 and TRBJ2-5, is GAGVSQTPSNKVTEKGKYVELRCDPISGHTALYWYRQSLGQGPEFLIYFQGTGAADDSGLPNDRFFAVRPEGSVSTLKIQRTERGDSAVYLCASSWTGTGAEETQYFGPGTRLLVL.